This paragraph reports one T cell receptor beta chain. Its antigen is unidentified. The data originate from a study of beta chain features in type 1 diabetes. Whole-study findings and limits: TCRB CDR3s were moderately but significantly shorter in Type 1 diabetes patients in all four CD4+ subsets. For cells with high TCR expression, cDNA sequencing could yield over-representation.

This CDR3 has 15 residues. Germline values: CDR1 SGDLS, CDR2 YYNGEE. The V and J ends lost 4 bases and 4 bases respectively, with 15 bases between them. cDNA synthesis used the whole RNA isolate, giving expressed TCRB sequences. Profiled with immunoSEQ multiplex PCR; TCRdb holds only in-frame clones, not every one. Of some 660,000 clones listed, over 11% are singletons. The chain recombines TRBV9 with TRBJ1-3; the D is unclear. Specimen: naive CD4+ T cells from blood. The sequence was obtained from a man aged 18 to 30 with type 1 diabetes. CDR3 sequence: CASSSSPGPGNTIYF. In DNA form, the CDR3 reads TGTGCCAGCAGCTCCAGCCCTGGACCCGGAAACACCATATATTTT.